This T cell receptor beta chain emerged from a study of blood T cell repertoires in COVID-19 (dated by TCRdb to the early 2020s). Background on the whole study: Samples from collaborators originated in the United States, Italy and Spain and spanned both the acute and convalescent phases of COVID-19. Sample metadata almost always included a de-identified subject ID, COVID-19 status, age in years and sex. The material from the prospective study consisted of cDNA or gDNA derived from T cells, B-cell-depleted T cells, or PBMCs. The repertoires were made available in a free public database intended to serve as a resource for research on the immune response to SARS-CoV-2. Where available, HLA class I and class II types were obtained from metadata supplied by the sample provider rather than from assay-based typing. The samples were drawn from two sources: the first 160 participants of the ongoing ImmuneRACE study, and over 1,000 subjects contributed by 6 global collaborators. Subjects who had been exposed to COVID-19, were actively infected with it, or had recovered from it provided the deeply sampled blood TCRbeta repertoires that made up the dataset.

Broad study findings and their caveats: Clinical and demographic metadata were provided uncurated, with the amount varying by source and participant.

The CDR3, cysteine through phenylalanine, is 12 amino acids long. Kept here is only the CDR3 DNA, which spans 36 bases and is read in frame from base 1. The junction carries 16 bases between V and J, which are trimmed by 7 bases and 6 bases respectively. For CDR1 and CDR2, the germline V gene lists SQVTM and ANQGSEA. About this clone: Its recognized antigen is unknown. Base qualities are not provided; no much larger clone lies one nucleotide away.

Collaborating institutions collected whole blood in K2EDTA tubes following their own protocols. For TCRbeta analysis, collaborators shipped samples in one of three forms: frozen whole blood, isolated PBMCs, or DNA extracted from either of those sample types. TCRbeta CDR3 regions were amplified from genomic DNA using the immunoSEQ Assay, a bias-controlled multiplex PCR. In the paper's pipeline: The number of nucleated cells in each sample was estimated by amplification of reference gene primers within the assay. To quantify the absolute abundance of each unique TCRbeta CDR3 rearrangement, sequence reads were collapsed and filtered. For each sample, productive Simpson clonality was calculated as the square root of Simpson's diversity index over productive rearrangements. TCRdb's version of the immuneACCESS table is confined to in-frame rearrangements and falls short of the full clone set. An unresolved V gene accounts for under half of the shortfall where checked; the remainder is of unknown origin. V and J calls and clone size follow that table, whereas D and trimming were derived from the DNA. This sample holds 400,000 or so clones; around nine tenths were observed only once. 3% of the sample goes to the ten largest clones.

The material sequenced was peripheral blood. The chain couples TRBV29-1 to TRBJ2-7; TRBD1 could be the D gene, as 6 bases match. The sequence came from a human donor in a cohort sampled during active COVID-19. The CDR3 protein sequence reads: CSAVQGSGEQYF. The DNA is TGCAGCGCAGTACAGGGTTCTGGCGAGCAGTACTTC.